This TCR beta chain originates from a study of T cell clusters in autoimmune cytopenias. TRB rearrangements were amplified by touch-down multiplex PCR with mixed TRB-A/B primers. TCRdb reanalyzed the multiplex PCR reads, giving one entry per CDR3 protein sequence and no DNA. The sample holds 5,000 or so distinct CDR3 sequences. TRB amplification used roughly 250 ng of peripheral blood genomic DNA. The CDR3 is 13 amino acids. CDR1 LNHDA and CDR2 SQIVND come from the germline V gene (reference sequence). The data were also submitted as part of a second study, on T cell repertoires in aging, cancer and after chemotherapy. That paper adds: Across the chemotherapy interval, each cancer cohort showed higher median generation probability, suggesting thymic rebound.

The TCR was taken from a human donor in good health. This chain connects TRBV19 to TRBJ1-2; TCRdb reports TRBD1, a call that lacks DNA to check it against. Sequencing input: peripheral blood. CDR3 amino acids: CASSIGQGYGYTF.